These 3 T cell receptor beta chains were all obtained from the same sample, sequenced in a study of blood T cell repertoires in COVID-19. The data were produced by immunoSEQ multiplex PCR, yet TCRdb's version contains in-frame clones alone and is incomplete. The table includes roughly 100,000 clones, roughly 86% detected once. Material for sequencing was peripheral blood. These receptors were obtained from a human donor in a cohort sampled during active COVID-19.

The rearrangement uses TRBV10-2 and TRBJ2-7; 10 nucleotides line up with TRBD2. Germline V lookup: CDR1 WSHSY, CDR2 SAAADI. After removal of 9 bases from V and 2 bases from J, the junction contained 4 bases not matched to a gene. There are 13 residues in the CDR3. Written as DNA, the CDR3 is TGCGCCAGTAGGACTAGCGGCACCTACGAGCAGTACTTC. It is translated as CASRTSGTYEQYF.

V usage is TRBV2 and J usage is TRBJ2-7, with 8 positions matching TRBD1. Germline lookup yields CDR1 SNHLY and CDR2 FYNNEI. The CDR3 length is 15 residues. The V gene end was trimmed by 4 bases and the J gene end by 3 bases; junction bases not matched to a gene: 8. This chain's CDR3 is CASSVGTGKDYEQYF. The DNA for the CDR3 is TGTGCCAGCAGTGTAGGGACAGGAAAAGACTACGAGCAGTACTTC. The whole variable domain, remainder taken from reference TRBV2 and TRBJ2-7, is EPEVTQTPSHQVTQMGQEVILRCVPISNHLYFYWYRQILGQKVEFLVSFYNNEISEKSEIFDDQFSVERPDGSNFTLKIRSTKLEDSAMYFCASSVGTGKDYEQYFGPGTRLTVT.

The DNA for the CDR3 is TGCGCCAGCAGCCCGGACAGGGGTCCAACCTACGAGCAGTACTTC. Translated, it gives CASSPDRGPTYEQYF. The chain links TRBV5-1 to TRBJ2-7, with 9 bases fitting TRBD1. The germline CDR1 and CDR2 sequences are SGHRS and YFSETQ. Unmatched junction bases numbered 7, after V lost 4 bases and J lost 2 bases. The CDR3 is made up of 15 amino acids.